This note documents a single TCR beta chain sequence. Its antigen is unidentified. The data were produced by immunoSEQ multiplex PCR, yet TCRdb's version contains in-frame clones alone and is incomplete. The profile shows 150,000 to 200,000 clones, roughly nine tenths of them singletons. The data derive from a study of T cell responses to AZD1222 COVID-19 vaccine. Overall study results and limits: Donor demographics were predominantly white British with a female majority; clonal diversity may be underestimated.

The length of the CDR3 is 19 residues. The germline V gene has CDR1 MGHRA and CDR2 YSYEKL. The ends were cut back, 2 bases at V and 3 bases at J, with 23 bases in the middle. V and J are TRBV4-1 and TRBJ1-5; maybe TRBD1 (6 bases). The sequencing here drew on peripheral blood, taken 28 days after the second AZD1222 dose. The source of this sequence is an adult who received the AZD1222 COVID-19 vaccine. The CDR3 region has the DNA TGCGCCAGCAGCCAAAGGGTGGACCCCAGACAGGATTACAATCAGCCCCAGCATTTT. Residues: CASSQRVDPRQDYNQPQHF.